This T cell receptor (beta chain) comes out of a study of blood T cell repertoires in COVID-19. About the study: The United States, Italy and Spain supplied acute and convalescent COVID-19 samples. T cells, B-cell-depleted T cells, or PBMCs provided the cDNA or gDNA that served as material.

The authors' processing: The assay estimated nucleated cells by amplifying reference gene primers. Repertoires were generated with immunoSEQ multiplex PCR, while TCRdb's copy carries only in-frame clones and drops some. V and J calls and clone size are as listed in that table; D and trimming were resolved from the DNA. This sample has around 120,000 clones; approximately 90% occur once, and the top ten carry 32%. The CDR3 is made up of 13 amino acids. The ends lost 3 bases at V and 9 bases at J; junction bases unmatched: 4. Germline CDR1 reads DFQATT; CDR2 reads SNEGSKA (reference sequence). The rearrangement uses TRBV20-1 and TRBJ2-1, with 11 bases matching TRBD2. Sequences were obtained from peripheral blood. The receptor was derived from a woman of 80 years or more with acute or convalescent COVID-19. CDR3 in amino acids: CSASPGTSGEQFF. The CDR3 DNA reads TGCAGTGCTAGTCCCGGGACTAGCGGTGAGCAGTTCTTC.